This TCR beta chain was sequenced during a study of blood T cell repertoires in COVID-19. Generated by immunoSEQ multiplex PCR, the TCRdb table keeps only in-frame clones and is missing some. The top ten hold 1.5% to 2% of the sample, which has 250,000 or so clones, approximately 84% seen once. The V gene end was trimmed by 5 bases and the J gene end by 2 bases; junction bases not matched to a gene: 9. The CDR3 is 17 amino acids. Germline V CDR1 and CDR2: SGHVS, FQNEAQ. This chain joins TRBV7-8 and TRBJ2-1; TRBD2 aligns across 10 bases. This TCR was recovered from a woman older than 75 with acute or convalescent COVID-19. Sequencing was performed on peripheral blood. The CDR3 sequence is CASSTHGLAATYNEQFF. In nucleotides, the CDR3 is TGTGCCAGCAGCACCCACGGACTAGCGGCGACCTACAATGAGCAGTTCTTC.